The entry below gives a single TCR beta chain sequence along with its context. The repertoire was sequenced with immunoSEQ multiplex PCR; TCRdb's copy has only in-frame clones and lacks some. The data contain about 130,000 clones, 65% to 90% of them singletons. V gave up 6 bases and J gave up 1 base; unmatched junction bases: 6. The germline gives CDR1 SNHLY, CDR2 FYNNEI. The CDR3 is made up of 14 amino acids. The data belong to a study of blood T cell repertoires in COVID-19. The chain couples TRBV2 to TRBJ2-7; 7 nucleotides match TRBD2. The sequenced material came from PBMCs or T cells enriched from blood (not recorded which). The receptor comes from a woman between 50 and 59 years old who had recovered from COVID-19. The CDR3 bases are TGTGCCAGCAGAGGCAGCGGGGAATCCTACGAGCAGTACTTC. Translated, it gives CASRGSGESYEQYF.